This TCR beta chain emerged from a study of blood T cell repertoires in COVID-19. Study summary: Sources were T cells, B-cell-depleted T cells, or PBMCs; the material itself was cDNA or gDNA.

The CDR3 is 15 residues long. V gave up 0 bases and J gave up 4 bases; unmatched junction bases: 5. Germline V CDR1 and CDR2: MNHEY, SVGAGI. Participants in the exposed group had met a COVID-19 case in the 2 weeks before joining the study. Profiling relied on immunoSEQ multiplex PCR, and the TCRdb table lists in-frame clones only, not all of them. The sample records roughly 320,000 clones, 90% being singletons. This TCR came from a woman aged 25-40 years who had been exposed to COVID-19. The chain employs TRBV6-5 and TRBJ1-1; 7 nucleotides line up with TRBD1. Sequencing input: PBMCs or T cells enriched from blood (not recorded which). CDR3 in DNA: TGTGCCAGCAGTTACTCGGACAGGAGGGGCACTGAAGCTTTCTTT. Protein product: CASSYSDRRGTEAFF.